This TCR beta chain was obtained from a study of T-cell reconstitution after alpha-beta-depleted transplantation in children. Overall study findings and caveats: Surviving thymic progenitors and recipient T cells were the source of high TCRbeta diversity at day 60 in some patients. T-cell counts and diversity at one year post-transplant came mainly from newly produced T cells. Expanded clones from the graft, numbering several hundred, reportedly supplied alpha-beta T cells about two months after transplant.

CDR3 length: 15 amino acids. Looked up from germline, CDR1 is MGHRA and CDR2 is YSYEKL. Construction of the TCRbeta library involved unique molecular identifiers. TCRdb analysed the PCR reads with MiXCR anew, one entry per CDR3 protein. The sample holds approximately 650,000 distinct CDR3 sequences; around 13% are singletons and the top ten take 0.79%. A note on this clonotype: Its antigen is undetermined. A much larger clone lies a single base off, so this may be a read error.

The rearrangement uses TRBV4-1 and TRBJ2-1; 8 bases agree with TRBD2. This clonotype was sampled from a girl aged 2 to 10 with congenital amegakaryocytic thrombocytopenia, due to receive a stem cell transplant. The sample consisted of PBMCs, taken before TCRalphabeta/CD19-depleted stem cell transplant. CDR3 sequence (DNA): TGCGCCAGCAGTAACTTGCTAGCGGGTCAAAATGAGCAGCTCTTC. As protein: CASSNLLAGQNEQLF.